The 25 T cell receptor beta chains listed next were all sequenced from one sample in a study of T cell responses to AZD1222 COVID-19 vaccine. TCRdb keeps only in-frame clones here, not all; method: immunoSEQ multiplex PCR. The sample gives 100,000 or so clones, 70% to 90% of which show up once; over 15% is in the top ten. The source was peripheral blood, collected on day 0 of AZD1222 vaccination. These receptors came from an adult in good health.

The rearrangement joins TRBV5-4 to TRBJ2-7; 7 bases are shared with TRBD2. Per the germline V gene, CDR1 is SGHNT and CDR2 is YYREEE (reference sequence). The CDR3 is 16 amino acids. Germline trimming cut 3 bases from V and 1 base from J; bases unmatched to any gene: 10. CDR3 protein: CASSSDRGGWSYEQYF. CDR3 nucleotides: TGTGCCAGCAGCTCGGACCGCGGGGGTTGGTCCTACGAGCAGTACTTC.

V is TRBV28 and J is TRBJ1-4; D gene uncertain. Germline values: CDR1 MDHEN, CDR2 SYDVKM. The V gene lost 6 bases and the J gene lost 8 bases, with 13 bases spanning the gap. This CDR3 region has 13 residues. The CDR3 spells CASSHPFEEKLFF. The CDR3 DNA follows: TGTGCCAGCAGCCACCCCTTTGAGGAAAAACTGTTTTTT.

The chain couples TRBV9 to TRBJ1-1; D call uncertain. Germline-derived CDR1 and CDR2 are SGDLS and YYNGEE. The CDR3 runs to 14 residues. V lost 6 bases to trimming and J lost 0 bases, with 12 bases between them. This CDR3 reads CASTQGLVNTEAFF. The CDR3, as DNA: TGTGCCAGCACCCAAGGGCTAGTGAACACTGAAGCTTTCTTT.

The chain couples TRBV29-1 to TRBJ2-1, with 7 bases identical to TRBD1. There are 16 residues in the CDR3. Germline values: CDR1 SQVTM, CDR2 ANQGSEA. V trimming: 2 bases; J trimming: 4 bases; junction bases outside the gene matches: 11. The CDR3 sequence: CSVEPMGTAVYNEQFF. The CDR3 nucleotides read TGCAGCGTTGAACCGATGGGGACAGCCGTTTACAATGAGCAGTTCTTC.

This clone was seen at least ten times. The chain links TRBV9 to TRBJ2-3; a weak D match, TRBD1 (6 bases). CDR3 size: 17 residues. Germline values: CDR1 SGDLS, CDR2 YYNGEE. Deletions cut 4 bases from V and 4 bases from J, with 22 bases between. CDR3 bases: TGTGCCAGCAGCCCCATTACTACAGGGTCGGTAGCAGATACGCAGTATTTT. Encoded protein: CASSPITTGSVADTQYF.

The chain links TRBV6-4 to TRBJ2-7; 11 bases align to TRBD2. The CDR3 consists of 14 residues. The trim removed 5 bases at V and 4 bases at J, leaving 4 bases unmatched. Germline V gene data show CDR1 as MRHNA and CDR2 as SNTAGT. The CDR3 nucleotides are TGTGCCAGCAGTCTAACTAGCGGGAGTTACGAGCAGTACTTC. Translated: CASSLTSGSYEQYF.

CDR3 coding DNA: TGCGCCAGCAACGAAACAGGCGGGTTTAACTATGGCTACACCTTC. It specifies CASNETGGFNYGYTF. V usage is TRBV10-1 and J usage is TRBJ1-2; TRBD1 might be the D (5 bases). The germline V and J ends were trimmed by 7 bases and 1 base, with 16 bases remaining between them. CDR1 and CDR2 from the germline V gene are WNHNN and SYGVQD (reference sequence). The CDR3 is 15 residues long.

The V call is TRBV4-1, the J call TRBJ2-1; no definite D call. CDR3 size: 15 residues. V was clipped by 3 bases and J by 2 bases, with 11 bases between them. Germline lookup yields CDR1 MGHRA and CDR2 YSYEKL. DNA for the CDR3: TGCGCCAGCAGCCATTATCGTGGTGCCTACAATGAGCAGTTCTTC. This codes for CASSHYRGAYNEQFF.

This clone was seen at least ten times. The sample contains more than one DNA sequence encoding this CDR3. The V and J genes are TRBV7-2 and TRBJ1-5, with unresolved D. CDR3 length equals 14 residues. Germline V CDR1 and CDR2: SGHTA, FQGNSA. V shed 3 bases and J shed 3 bases, with 9 bases lying between them. CDR3: CASSLGLNNQPQHF. CDR3 DNA sequence: TGTGCCAGCAGCTTGGGCCTTAACAATCAGCCCCAGCATTTT.

This sequence joins TRBV4-1 and TRBJ1-2; D is uncertain. Germline CDR1 MGHRA, CDR2 YSYEKL. V shed 0 bases and J shed 8 bases, with 19 bases lying between them. CDR3 length: 16 amino acids. CDR3 bases: TGCGCCAGCAGCCAAGAAACGGGAGCGCTAGTGGACGGCTACACCTTC. Protein sequence: CASSQETGALVDGYTF.

The chain uses TRBV28 and TRBJ2-1; D ambiguous. Germline CDR1 reads MDHEN; CDR2 reads SYDVKM. Deletions cut 5 bases from V and 0 bases from J, with 14 bases between. This CDR3 contains 16 residues. CDR3 bases: TGTGCCAGCAGTCTCACCGACGCGAGCTCCTACAATGAGCAGTTCTTC. The encoded protein is CASSLTDASSYNEQFF.

The chain couples TRBV5-4 to TRBJ1-2; D may be TRBD1 (6 bases). The CDR3 extends over 17 amino acids. V lost 4 bases and J lost 2, with 21 bases in between. The germline gives CDR1 SGHNT, CDR2 YYREEE (reference sequence). The CDR3 nucleotides are TGTGCCAGCAGCACTAATCGGGGGGGCGGGTCGAACTATGGCTACACCTTC. It translates to CASSTNRGGGSNYGYTF.

The rearrangement uses TRBV25-1 and TRBJ1-2; the D gene is possibly TRBD1 (6 bases). Trimming took off 3 bases at V and 5 bases at J, with 19 bases between the two ends. CDR1 and CDR2 from the germline V gene are MGHDK and SYGVNS. The CDR3 totals 16 residues. CDR3 bases: TGTGCCAGCAGTGATCCAGGGGCCCGTTCGAGATATGGCTACACCTTC. It translates to CASSDPGARSRYGYTF.

The rearrangement uses TRBV6-5 and TRBJ2-2, with 10 bases matching TRBD1. V gave up 2 bases and J gave up 3 bases; unmatched junction bases: 3. Germline V lookup: CDR1 MNHEY, CDR2 SVGAGI. The CDR3 has 16 amino acids. CDR3 bases: TGTGCCAGCAGTTACGGGACAGGGGCGGACACCGGGGAGCTGTTTTTT. Protein sequence: CASSYGTGADTGELFF.

This chain links TRBV30 with TRBJ1-6, with 7 bases aligning to TRBD1. V dropped 2 bases and J dropped 7; count of bases not matched to a gene: 8. Germline V gene sequence: CDR1 GTSNPN, CDR2 SVGIG (reference sequence). This CDR3 spans 15 amino acids. CDR3 residues: CAWSRQGVPNSPLHF. The CDR3 coding sequence is TGTGCCTGGAGTAGGCAGGGGGTCCCGAATTCACCCCTCCACTTT.

The rearrangement joins TRBV7-8 to TRBJ1-1, with 10 bases identical to TRBD1. This CDR3 has 15 residues. The trim removed 7 bases at V and 0 bases at J, leaving 5 bases unmatched. Germline loops: CDR1 SGHVS, CDR2 FQNEAQ. The CDR3, as DNA: TGTGCCAGCACGCCCGGGACAGGGGTGAACACTGAAGCTTTCTTT. It encodes CASTPGTGVNTEAFF.

Note on this clone: At the DNA level, this CDR3 is encoded by other sequences in the same sample as well. This sequence joins TRBV27 and TRBJ1-2; TRBD1 aligns across 9 bases. The CDR3 has 15 residues. V shed 5 bases and J 3 bases; nucleotides not matched to a gene: 7. Germline loops: CDR1 MNHEY, CDR2 SMNVEV (reference sequence). CDR3 loop: CASSQRWTGDYGYTF. CDR3 nucleotide sequence: TGTGCCAGCAGTCAAAGATGGACAGGGGACTATGGCTACACCTTC.

V usage is TRBV12-3 or TRBV12-4 and J usage is TRBJ1-1, with D possibly matching TRBD1 (6 bases). The CDR3 loop spans 11 amino acids. V gave up 6 bases and J gave up 11 bases, with 13 bases separating them. The CDR3 is CASSARDTAFF. CDR3 coding DNA: TGTGCCAGCAGCGCCAGGGACACCGCTTTCTTT.

The chain has TRBV5-1 and TRBJ1-4; D is perhaps TRBD1 (5 bases). Germline V gene data show CDR1 as SGHRS and CDR2 as YFSETQ. V lost 2 bases, J lost 7 bases, and 18 bases lay in between. CDR3 length equals 16 residues. The CDR3 region is CASSFQSRGEGEKLFF. The DNA for the CDR3 is TGCGCCAGCAGCTTTCAGTCACGGGGGGAAGGTGAAAAACTGTTTTTT. Based on the CDR3 plus reference TRBV5-1 and TRBJ1-4, the full variable domain is KAGVTQTPRYLIKTRGQQVTLSCSPISGHRSVSWYQQTPGQGLQFLFEYFSETQRNKGNFPGRFSGRQFSNSRSEMNVSTLELGDSALYLCASSFQSRGEGEKLFFGSGTQLSVL.

The chain has TRBV10-3 and TRBJ1-2, with 7 positions matching TRBD1. The germline gives CDR1 ENHRY, CDR2 SYGVKD. The length of the CDR3 is 14 residues. The V and J ends lost 10 bases and 2 bases, in that order; junction bases with no gene match: 10. The CDR3 DNA follows: TGTGCCACGTTGGGACAGCCCCTAAACTATGGCTACACCTTC. Residues: CATLGQPLNYGYTF.

V is TRBV19 and J is TRBJ1-1; no reliable D call. The V and J ends lost 6 bases and 1 base respectively, with 12 bases between them. CDR3 length equals 14 residues. The germline gives CDR1 LNHDA, CDR2 SQIVND (reference sequence). The CDR3 DNA reads as TGTGCCAGTAGCTCCTCCGTCCAGAACACTGAAGCTTTCTTT. Translation: CASSSSVQNTEAFF.

The CDR3 DNA reads TGTGCCAGTAGTACCCCGAGAAGGGGGGGGAACACCGGGGAGCTGTTTTTT. Amino acids: CASSTPRRGGNTGELFF. The chain carries TRBV19 and TRBJ2-2, with D possibly TRBD2 on 7 matching bases. The CDR3 loop spans 17 amino acids. V was shortened by 4 bases and J by 1 base, with 16 bases between the two germline ends. In germline, CDR1 is LNHDA, CDR2 SQIVND (reference sequence). Based on the CDR3 plus reference TRBV19 and TRBJ2-2, the full variable domain is DGGITQSPKYLFRKEGQNVTLSCEQNLNHDAMYWYRQDPGQGLRLIYYSQIVNDFQKGDIAEGYSVSREKKESFPLTVTSAQKNPTAFYLCASSTPRRGGNTGELFFGEGSRLTVL.

The chain recombines TRBV7-4 with TRBJ2-7; 7 bases are a match to TRBD2. J lost 4 bases, V lost 1 base, and 19 bases had no gene match. Germline values: CDR1 SGHVT, CDR2 SQSDAQ. This CDR3 contains 19 residues. The CDR3 loop reads CASSLVNPRRAGVTYEQYF. The CDR3 DNA reads TGTGCCAGCAGCTTAGTAAACCCCCGGAGGGCGGGAGTAACGTACGAGCAGTACTTC.

This sequence joins TRBV27 and TRBJ1-2, with 12 bases that match TRBD1. Germline V gene data show CDR1 as MNHEY and CDR2 as SMNVEV (reference sequence). The length of the CDR3 is 17 residues. The junction had 9 bases not matched to a gene; V was cut back by 4 bases and J by 3 bases. Written as DNA, the CDR3 is TGTGCCAGCAGTTCGCGGGACAGGGGGCGCGGCGACTATGGCTACACCTTC. Translation: CASSSRDRGRGDYGYTF.

This chain connects TRBV2 to TRBJ1-1, with D perhaps matching TRBD1 (6 bases). Germline CDR1 is SNHLY and CDR2 is FYNNEI. The CDR3 is made up of 16 amino acids. The V gene lost 0 bases and the J gene lost 6 bases, with 17 bases spanning the gap. CDR3 amino acids: CASSEASGGAKPEAFF. CDR3 sequence (DNA): TGTGCCAGCAGTGAAGCCTCCGGGGGGGCGAAACCTGAAGCTTTCTTT.